The 7 T cell receptor beta chains presented below share a single source sample, sequenced in a study of PD-1 blockade in classical Hodgkin lymphoma. All patients relapsed after autologous stem cell transplantation, and brentuximab vedotin exposure varied. The assay was immunoSEQ multiplex PCR, and TCRdb's table has in-frame clones only and misses some. Of 75,000 to 100,000 clones listed, about four fifths are singletons. The input for sequencing was peripheral blood mononuclear cells (PBMCs), taken before the second cycle of nivolumab. The receptors here all came from a human donor with classical Hodgkin lymphoma.

This chain uses TRBV5-1 with TRBJ2-5; D is ambiguous. The V gene's germline CDR1 is SGHRS and CDR2 YFSETQ. Trimming took 5 bases from V and 5 from J, leaving 10 bases between them. The CDR3 runs to 12 residues. CDR3 sequence reads: CASSRERETQYF. In nucleotides, the CDR3 is TGCGCCAGCAGTCGCGAGCGTGAGACCCAGTACTTC.

The rearrangement uses TRBV11-3 and TRBJ2-3, with TRBD2 identical over 8 bases. CDR3 length equals 15 residues. Germline V gives CDR1 SGHNT, CDR2 YENEEA. Trimming removed 1 base from V and 0 bases from J; junction bases left unmatched: 0. The CDR3 sequence is CASSLGLASTDTQYF. CDR3 coding DNA: TGTGCCAGCAGCTTAGGACTAGCGAGCACAGATACGCAGTATTTT.

This rearrangement joins TRBV23-1 to TRBJ2-7, with unresolved D. TRBV23-1 is noted as an ORF with a role that remains uncertain. This CDR3 is built from 15 residues. The V end was cut by 8 bases, the J end by 0 bases, with 17 bases between. The CDR3 coding sequence is TGCGCCAGCTTACCGACCACGGATCACTCCTACGAGCAGTACTTC. It codes for CASLPTTDHSYEQYF.

The chain links TRBV10-3 to TRBJ1-3; 9 nucleotides match TRBD1. The CDR3 contains 17 residues. Germline V lookup: CDR1 ENHRY, CDR2 SYGVKD. The ends lost 3 bases at V and 2 bases at J; junction bases unmatched: 8. CDR3 sequence: CAISDPRDRVPGNTIYF. The CDR3 coding sequence is TGTGCCATCAGTGACCCGCGGGACAGGGTTCCTGGAAACACCATATATTTT.

V is TRBV18 and J is TRBJ2-6; 9 nucleotides agree with TRBD1. V lost 4 bases to trimming and J lost 3 bases; unmatched junction nucleotides: 7. CDR3 length equals 17 residues. Germline loops: CDR1 KGHSH, CDR2 LQKENI. CDR3 region: CASSLGQGTGGANVLTF. The CDR3 bases are TGTGCCAGCTCACTAGGACAGGGGACTGGTGGGGCCAACGTCCTGACTTTC.

The chain employs TRBV11-2 and TRBJ2-3; unclear D gene. The CDR3 is 13 amino acids. V lost 6 bases to trimming and J lost 6 bases, with 13 bases between them. Germline CDR1 and CDR2: SGHAT and FQNNGV. DNA for the CDR3: TGTGCCAGCAGAAATCAAGGCCGGGATACGCAGTATTTT. Protein sequence: CASRNQGRDTQYF.

V is TRBV5-1 and J is TRBJ2-3; no clear D. Germline CDR1 SGHRS, CDR2 YFSETQ. CDR3 size: 13 residues. V dropped 2 bases and J dropped 4 bases, with 8 bases sitting between them. The CDR3 is CASSLARADTQYF. CDR3 nucleotide sequence: TGCGCCAGCAGCTTAGCCCGTGCAGATACGCAGTATTTT.